This is a list of T cell receptor beta chains from one sample in a study of OX40 agonist ivuxolimab in advanced cancers. Clones were sequenced by immunoSEQ multiplex PCR, and TCRdb holds only the in-frame ones, with some missing. The sample holds 77,000 or so clones; over 70% are singletons and the top ten take more than 0.45%. Material: CD4+ or CD8+ T cells sorted from blood, obtained in a trial of the OX40 agonist ivuxolimab. The receptor set was obtained from an adult with an advanced solid tumor such as melanoma, head and neck, liver or kidney cancer. Both conserved end residues are part of each CDR3. Each record gives: clone size, J gene, D gene, V gene, CDR3 protein, CDR3 DNA. D genes are given only for firm matches. Clone size appears in some rows only: once, few, many, or a class for an expanded clone.

>.|TRBJ1-2|TRBD1|TRBV5-1
CASFDRGQANYGYTF
TGCGCCAGCTTTGACAGGGGGCAAGCTAACTATGGCTACACCTTC
>few|TRBJ2-5|.|TRBV20-1
CSAQVLEAQYF
TGCAGTGCCCAGGTCCTTGAGGCCCAGTACTTC
>.|TRBJ2-6|.|TRBV11-2
CASSFQGTGANVLTF
TGTGCCAGCAGCTTCCAGGGAACTGGGGCCAACGTCCTGACTTTC
>.|TRBJ2-3|TRBD2|TRBV29-1
CSVKTSGSTDTQYF
TGCAGCGTTAAGACTAGCGGTTCCACAGATACGCAGTATTTT
>once|TRBJ2-7|.|TRBV4-1
CASSLVAGTSYYEQYF
TGCGCCAGCAGCCTAGTAGCCGGGACTTCTTACTACGAGCAGTACTTC
>.|TRBJ2-5|.|TRBV19
CASSVEETQYF
TGTGCCAGTAGTGTAGAGGAGACCCAGTACTTC
>.|TRBJ1-5|.|TRBV5-5
CASSLTFQGSNQPQHF
TGTGCCAGCAGCTTAACCTTCCAGGGTAGCAATCAGCCCCAGCATTTT
>once|TRBJ2-4|.|TRBV30
CAWSMTGGMAKNIQYF
TGTGCCTGGAGTATGACAGGCGGAATGGCCAAAAACATTCAGTACTTC
>few|TRBJ1-5|TRBD1|TRBV2
CASTGQTYLNQPQHF
TGTGCCAGCACGGGACAGACATATCTCAATCAGCCCCAGCATTTT
>few|TRBJ1-5|.|TRBV19
CASSIQDQPQHF
TGTGCCAGTAGTATTCAGGATCAGCCCCAGCATTTT
>.|TRBJ2-3|TRBD1|TRBV5-1
CASATRGPGTDTQYF
TGCGCCAGCGCTACCAGGGGGCCAGGGACAGATACGCAGTATTTT
>.|TRBJ2-2|TRBD2|TRBV19
CASSIGLGTSGSGELFF
TGTGCCAGTAGTATAGGGTTAGGGACTAGCGGGTCCGGGGAGCTGTTTTTT
>once|TRBJ2-3|.|TRBV9
CASSGNTDTQYF
TGTGCCAGCAGCGGAAACACAGATACGCAGTATTTT
>.|TRBJ2-5|.|TRBV30
CAWSVAGRTETQYF
TGTGCCTGGAGTGTCGCGGGGCGAACGGAGACCCAGTACTTC
>.|TRBJ1-1|.|TRBV30
CAWSGGSSWGTEAFF
TGTGCCTGGAGTGGGGGGAGCTCTTGGGGCACTGAAGCTTTCTTT
>.|TRBJ1-2|.|TRBV20-1
CSQKRRDGYTF
TGCAGTCAAAAGAGGAGGGATGGCTACACCTTC
>.|TRBJ2-3|.|TRBV18
CASSPLGLDTQYF
TGTGCCAGCTCACCACTGGGTTTAGATACGCAGTATTTT
>.|TRBJ2-5|.|TRBV10-2
CASSGYFAPTQYF
TGCGCCAGCAGTGGGTACTTCGCCCCGACCCAGTACTTC
>.|TRBJ1-1|TRBD1|TRBV15
CATSRRTGVNTEAFF
TGTGCCACCAGCAGACGGACAGGCGTGAACACTGAAGCTTTCTTT
>.|TRBJ1-2|.|TRBV7-2
CASVHPSGPLGYTF
TGTGCCAGCGTACACCCGTCAGGTCCTCTAGGCTACACCTTC
>.|TRBJ1-2|.|TRBV5-4
CASSLGGANYGYTF
TGTGCCAGCAGCTTGGGGGGAGCTAACTATGGCTACACCTTC
>.|TRBJ1-2|.|TRBV30
CAWSVPGRGYTF
TGTGCCTGGAGTGTACCGGGAAGGGGCTACACCTTC
>.|TRBJ2-5|.|TRBV18
CASSLGTLQYF
TGTGCCAGCTCACTAGGGACTCTGCAGTACTTC
>.|TRBJ1-1|TRBD1|TRBV5-4
CASSSNRGNTEAFF
TGTGCCAGCAGCTCTAACAGGGGCAACACTGAAGCTTTCTTT
>.|TRBJ2-7|TRBD1|TRBV7-8
CASSSGQGFYEQYF
TGTGCCAGCAGCTCGGGACAGGGGTTCTACGAGCAGTACTTC
>.|TRBJ2-2|.|TRBV9
CASSARLSSGTGELFF
TGTGCCAGCAGCGCCCGGTTGTCCTCGGGCACCGGGGAGCTGTTTTTT
>.|TRBJ1-4|.|TRBV4-3
CASSQLGGRYEKLFF
TGCGCCAGCAGCCAATTAGGGGGGAGGTATGAAAAACTGTTTTTT
>.|TRBJ2-1|TRBD2|TRBV9
CASSLMSGRYLGREQFF
TGTGCCAGCAGCTTAATGAGCGGGAGATATTTGGGACGAGAGCAGTTCTTC
>.|TRBJ1-2|.|TRBV5-4
CASSSQQGGYGYTF
TGTGCCAGCAGCTCCCAACAGGGTGGTTATGGCTACACCTTC
>.|TRBJ2-1|.|TRBV9
CASSPTAVSYNEQFF
TGTGCCAGCAGCCCCACAGCGGTCTCCTACAATGAGCAGTTCTTC
>.|TRBJ2-7|.|TRBV7-2
CASSLRRDSYEQYF
TGTGCCAGCAGCTTACGCAGGGACTCCTACGAGCAGTACTTC
>.|TRBJ2-1|TRBD1|TRBV27
CASSPGTAYNEQFF
TGTGCCAGCAGTCCCGGGACAGCCTACAATGAGCAGTTCTTC
>.|TRBJ2-3|TRBD2|TRBV18
CASSPLERGVSTDTQYF
TGTGCCAGCTCACCTCTTGAGCGGGGGGTCAGCACAGATACGCAGTATTTT